Each of the 14 T cell receptor beta chains below was sequenced from the same sample in a study of cytomegalovirus exposure and HLA in healthy donors. The PCR ran on 60 Vbeta and 13 Jbeta primers. The protocol was immunoSEQ multiplex PCR, while the TCRdb copy is restricted to in-frame clones and leaves out a portion. The repertoire holds around 120,000 clones, about 80% seen once, with more than 7% in the top ten. The source material was PBMCs. These receptors were collected from a female donor in good health and CMV-seropositive.

To note about this clone: Additional DNA sequences in this sample encode the identical CDR3. The chain carries TRBV28 and TRBJ1-5; D is unresolved. The CDR3 has 12 amino acids. The germline V and J ends were trimmed by 5 bases and 4 bases, with 6 bases remaining between them. CDR1 and CDR2 (germline): MDHEN, SYDVKM. The CDR3 here is CASSLTNQPQHF. The CDR3 DNA reads as TGTGCCAGCAGTCTCACTAATCAGCCCCAGCATTTT.

The chain uses TRBV19 and TRBJ2-4, with 9 bases aligning to TRBD1. Trimming took 3 bases from V and 7 from J; bases not matched to a gene: 7. The CDR3 has 15 amino acids. CDR1 is LNHDA, CDR2 SQIVND, per germline (reference sequence). The CDR3 region is CASSIHRQGGNIQYF. The CDR3 region has the DNA TGTGCCAGTAGTATTCACCGACAGGGGGGGAACATTCAGTACTTC.

V and J are TRBV6-5 and TRBJ2-3; TRBD2 might be the D (5 bases). Germline lookup yields CDR1 MNHEY and CDR2 SVGAGI. Trimming took 0 bases from V and 0 from J, leaving 10 bases between them. The length of the CDR3 is 16 residues. The CDR3 sequence: CASSYSSRTSTDTQYF. CDR3 nucleotide sequence: TGTGCCAGCAGTTACTCGTCCAGGACTAGCACAGATACGCAGTATTTT.

The chain recombines TRBV7-2 with TRBJ1-5, with 7 positions matching TRBD1. Unmatched junction bases numbered 3, after V lost 4 bases and J lost 0 bases. CDR1 and CDR2 (germline): SGHTA, FQGNSA. The CDR3 runs 15 residues. As DNA, the CDR3 is TGTGCCAGCAGCTCTGGGACAGATAGCAATCAGCCCCAGCATTTT. Translating gives CASSSGTDSNQPQHF.

This clone occurred a few times. The chain uses TRBV9 and TRBJ1-2; TRBD1 might be the D (6 bases). The germline V gene encodes CDR1 SGDLS and CDR2 YYNGEE. Trimming took off 3 bases at V and 8 bases at J, with 20 bases between the two ends. The CDR3 contains 15 residues. The CDR3 sequence is CASSDKQGLRDGYTF. CDR3 in DNA: TGTGCCAGCAGCGACAAACAGGGCCTCCGGGACGGCTACACCTTC. Together with reference TRBV9 and TRBJ1-2, the CDR3 gives the full variable domain: DSGVTQTPKHLITATGQRVTLRCSPRSGDLSVYWYQQSLDQGLQFLIQYYNGEERAKGNILERFSAQQFPDLHSELNLSSLELGDSALYFCASSDKQGLRDGYTFGSGTRLTVV.

The rearrangement links TRBV5-1 to TRBJ2-1; D is ambiguous. The CDR3 covers 14 residues. The V gene's germline CDR1 is SGHRS and CDR2 YFSETQ. V gave up 0 bases and J gave up 7 bases, with 11 bases separating them. The CDR3 DNA is TGCGCCAGCAGCTTGGGAATTCCAGATAATGAGCAGTTCTTC. Its translation: CASSLGIPDNEQFF.

This chain uses TRBV30 with TRBJ2-7; perhaps TRBD2 as D (6 bases). This CDR3 contains 11 residues. Trimming removed 0 bases from V and 6 bases from J, with 6 bases in between. Germline V lookup: CDR1 GTSNPN, CDR2 SVGIG (reference sequence). CDR3: CAWSVGGEQYF. The DNA of the CDR3 is TGTGCCTGGAGTGTCGGGGGCGAGCAGTACTTC.

The rearrangement uses TRBV19 and TRBJ2-7; 10 bases are a match to TRBD1. V gave up 4 bases and J gave up 2 bases; unmatched junction bases: 2. Germline V gene lookup returns CDR1 LNHDA and CDR2 SQIVND (reference sequence). This CDR3 contains 14 residues. This chain's CDR3 is CASSTGTGAYEQYF. CDR3 in DNA: TGTGCCAGTAGTACCGGGACAGGGGCCTACGAGCAGTACTTC.

The J gene is TRBJ2-5, the V gene TRBV6-1; 9 nucleotides match TRBD2. Germline CDR1 is MNHNS and CDR2 is SASEGT. The trim removed 10 bases at V and 5 bases at J, leaving 11 bases unmatched. CDR3 size: 14 residues. The CDR3 DNA reads TGTGCCACCCAAGGCGGGGGGGCCGGGGAGACCCAGTACTTC. Its protein product is CATQGGGAGETQYF.

This clone has a single count. This chain connects TRBV5-1 to TRBJ2-2; D is perhaps TRBD2 (6 bases). This CDR3 comprises 15 residues. Trimming pared 2 bases from V and 7 bases from J, leaving 15 bases between. Germline V gives CDR1 SGHRS, CDR2 YFSETQ. The CDR3 nucleotides read TGCGCCAGCAGCTTTGAGGGGTTTAGCGGCGGGGAGCTGTTTTTT. This sequence encodes CASSFEGFSGGELFF. Using reference TRBV5-1 and TRBJ2-2 for the parts outside the CDR3, the full variable domain is KAGVTQTPRYLIKTRGQQVTLSCSPISGHRSVSWYQQTPGQGLQFLFEYFSETQRNKGNFPGRFSGRQFSNSRSEMNVSTLELGDSALYLCASSFEGFSGGELFFGEGSRLTVL.

The genes are TRBV4-2 and TRBJ1-4, with TRBD1 identical over 7 bases. The trim removed 0 bases at V and 5 bases at J, leaving 6 bases unmatched. This CDR3 region has 16 residues. Germline V gene data show CDR1 as LGHNA and CDR2 as YNFKEQ. CDR3 region: CASSQEGTRGNEKLFF. CDR3 nucleotides: TGTGCCAGCAGCCAAGAAGGTACCAGGGGGAATGAAAAACTGTTTTTT.

V gene TRBV18 combines with J gene TRBJ1-3, with 7 bases lining up with TRBD1. Looked up from germline, CDR1 is KGHSH and CDR2 is LQKENI. J lost 3 bases, V lost 3 bases, and 5 bases had no gene match. The CDR3 loop spans 15 amino acids. CDR3 sequence: CASSPTGAVGNTIYF. The CDR3 DNA sequence: TGTGCCAGCTCACCTACAGGGGCTGTTGGAAACACCATATATTTT.

The CDR3 loop is CASSMVPGHQWNTEAFF. The CDR3 DNA follows: TGTGCCAGTAGTATGGTCCCGGGACATCAATGGAACACTGAAGCTTTCTTT. V gene TRBV19 combines with J gene TRBJ1-1; perhaps TRBD1 as D (6 bases). From germline, CDR1 is LNHDA and CDR2 SQIVND (reference sequence). This CDR3 contains 17 residues. With 3 bases removed from V and 1 base from J, the gap between germline ends came to 18 bases. Full variable domain (remainder filled in from reference TRBV19 and TRBJ1-1): DGGITQSPKYLFRKEGQNVTLSCEQNLNHDAMYWYRQDPGQGLRLIYYSQIVNDFQKGDIAEGYSVSREKKESFPLTVTSAQKNPTAFYLCASSMVPGHQWNTEAFFGQGTRLTVV.

This chain uses TRBV25-1 with TRBJ1-2; 8 bases are a match to TRBD1. The trim removed 9 bases at V and 1 base at J, leaving 7 bases unmatched. The CDR3 is 14 residues long. Germline CDR1 and CDR2: MGHDK and SYGVNS. CDR3 bases: TGTGCCAGTTGGGGGACAGGACTTAACTATGGCTACACCTTC. Residues: CASWGTGLNYGYTF.